Each of the 9 T cell receptor beta chains below was sequenced from the same sample in a study of T-cell memory formation after mild COVID-19. MiXCR, applied by TCRdb to the 5' RACE reads, yields one record per CDR3 protein. The table records under 150,000 distinct CDR3 sequences, 22% of them present only once. Sequenced: PBMCs or a T cell subset sorted from them (not recorded which). All receptors come from a man aged 18 to 35 who had mild COVID-19 (a few samples of this study predate the infection). Cell type and time point are not known.

The chain employs TRBV12-5 and TRBJ2-3; TRBD1 matches at 7 bases. V gave up 3 bases and J gave up 2 bases; unmatched junction bases: 2. There are 14 residues in the CDR3. CDR1 is LGHNT and CDR2 is FRNRAP in the germline V gene. In nucleotides, the CDR3 is TGTGCTAGTGGTTTAGACAGGGACACAGATACGCAGTATTTT. It specifies CASGLDRDTDTQYF.

This clonotype was observed a handful of times. J is TRBJ2-3 and V is TRBV4-3; D is perhaps TRBD2 (6 bases). CDR3 length equals 15 residues. With 1 base removed from V and 6 bases from J, the gap between germline ends came to 14 bases. CDR1 and CDR2 (germline): LGHNA, YSLEER. CDR3 loop: CASSQVGGVSDTQYF. The CDR3 DNA sequence: TGCGCCAGCAGCCAAGTGGGGGGAGTGTCGGATACGCAGTATTTT.

V is TRBV29-1 and J is TRBJ1-1; D is unresolved. Trimming pared 7 bases from V and 1 base from J, leaving 10 bases between. CDR1 SQVTM and CDR2 ANQGSEA come from the germline V gene. CDR3 length equals 12 residues. The CDR3 nucleotides read TGCAGCGCTAGGACGGGGAACACTGAAGCTTTCTTT. Its translation: CSARTGNTEAFF.

This clonotype came up once. V usage is TRBV24-1 and J usage is TRBJ2-1; 9 positions match TRBD2. V shed 2 bases, J shed 0 bases, and the junction held 1 base outside the gene matches. Germline loops: CDR1 KGHDR, CDR2 SFDVKD. The CDR3 loop spans 16 amino acids. CDR3 sequence: CATSDSTSGSYNEQFF. The CDR3 DNA reads TGTGCCACCAGTGATTCGACTAGCGGCTCCTACAATGAGCAGTTCTTC.

J is TRBJ2-4 and V is TRBV7-6; 7 bases map to TRBD2. The CDR3 length is 15 residues. V lost 1 base, J lost 8 bases, and 8 bases stayed unmatched. Germline V gene data show CDR1 as SGHVS and CDR2 as FNYEAQ. The CDR3 DNA reads TGTGCCAGCAGCTTAGTTGGCGGGGGAAGGGACATTCAGTACTTC. Amino acid sequence: CASSLVGGGRDIQYF.

This clonotype showed up just a few times. The V and J genes are TRBV7-9 and TRBJ2-7; D call uncertain. The CDR3 covers 14 residues. Trimming removed 4 bases at V and 1 base at J, with 11 bases between. CDR1 and CDR2 from the germline V gene are SEHNR and FQNEAQ (reference sequence). The CDR3 is CASSSLTDSYEQYV. The CDR3 coding sequence is TGTGCCAGCAGCTCCTTGACGGATTCCTACGAGCAGTACGTC.

This clonotype was counted ten times or more. The V gene is TRBV12-3 or TRBV12-4, the J gene TRBJ2-5, with 8 bases identical to TRBD1. Losses at the gene ends were 5 bases for V and 2 bases for J; bases not matched to a gene: 7. The CDR3 contains 15 residues. CDR3 residues: CASSPEDREQETQYF. CDR3 DNA: TGTGCCAGCAGTCCCGAGGACAGGGAACAAGAGACCCAGTACTTC.

The chain recombines TRBV7-9 with TRBJ1-5; maybe TRBD1 (6 bases). CDR1 is SEHNR and CDR2 is FQNEAQ in the germline V gene (reference sequence). V shed 5 bases and J shed 5 bases, with 13 bases lying between them. The CDR3 length is 14 residues. The CDR3 region is CASSPLGADQPQHF. The DNA for the CDR3 is TGTGCCAGCAGCCCCCTGGGGGCCGATCAGCCCCAGCATTTT.

V is TRBV6-2 or TRBV6-3 and J is TRBJ1-1; TRBD1 matches 9 bases. Germline trimming cut 8 bases from V and 2 bases from J; bases unmatched to any gene: 12. Looked up from germline, CDR1 is MNHEY and CDR2 is SVGEGT. There are 16 residues in the CDR3. CDR3 protein: CASDDRGFVYNTEAFF. DNA for the CDR3: TGTGCCAGCGACGACAGGGGGTTTGTATATAACACTGAAGCTTTCTTT.